The 26 T cell receptor beta chains below all came from one sample that was sequenced in a study of beta chain features in type 1 diabetes. The isolated RNA, all of it, was reverse transcribed, so expressed TCRB transcripts were what got sequenced. Measured with immunoSEQ multiplex PCR; TCRdb has only the in-frame clones, and not every one. The sample lists 110,000 to 150,000 clones, 6% to 7.5% seen once, with around 1.5% in the top ten. The sample consisted of central memory CD4+ T cells from blood. Receptors originate from a woman younger than 45 in good health.

This clone was found a few times. V is TRBV19 and J is TRBJ2-5, with 7 bases fitting TRBD2. CDR3 size: 14 residues. V shed 3 bases, J shed 4 bases, and the junction held 5 bases outside the gene matches. CDR1 is LNHDA, CDR2 SQIVND, per germline (reference sequence). The CDR3 loop reads CASSIGGSVETQYF. CDR3 nucleotides: TGTGCCAGTAGTATTGGCGGGAGTGTAGAGACCCAGTACTTC.

In DNA form, the CDR3 reads TGTGCCAGCAGTTATTTAGCGGGAGTAGAGACCCAGTACTTC. It translates to CASSYLAGVETQYF. The chain combines TRBV6-5 with TRBJ2-5, with TRBD2 matching 9 bases. Per the germline V gene, CDR1 is MNHEY and CDR2 is SVGAGI. This CDR3 is built from 14 residues. Germline trimming cut 3 bases from V and 4 bases from J; bases unmatched to any gene: 3.

This clone was picked up a small number of times. The chain is built from TRBV7-2 and TRBJ2-1, with 8 bases aligning to TRBD2. CDR3 length equals 15 residues. The germline V gene encodes CDR1 SGHTA and CDR2 FQGNSA. V lost 1 base and J lost 4; bases outside the gene matches: 3. CDR3 in DNA: TGTGCCAGCAGCTTAGATAGCGGGGAATACAATGAGCAGTTCTTC. Encoded protein: CASSLDSGEYNEQFF.

This chain uses TRBV28 with TRBJ2-7, with TRBD2 as a possible D gene (5 bases). The CDR3 length is 15 residues. The germline V and J ends were trimmed by 6 bases and 3 bases, with 18 bases remaining between them. The germline V gene encodes CDR1 MDHEN and CDR2 SYDVKM. The CDR3 nucleotides are TGTGCCAGCAGACGTGGATCGGCGGGCTTCTACGAGCAGTACTTC. Protein sequence: CASRRGSAGFYEQYF.

In its sample, this clone was seen a few times. The CDR3 loop reads CASRTPYNEQFF. The CDR3 DNA reads TGTGCCAGCAGGACTCCATACAATGAGCAGTTCTTC. The V gene is TRBV2, the J gene TRBJ2-1; D is unclear. This CDR3 is built from 12 residues. The V end lost 6 bases, the J end lost 4 bases, and 7 bases lay between the germline ends. Germline CDR1 and CDR2: SNHLY and FYNNEI.

This clone was counted a single time. V is TRBV11-2 and J is TRBJ2-1; 11 bases match TRBD2. Per germline, CDR1 SGHAT and CDR2 FQNNGV. The CDR3 consists of 16 residues. J was trimmed by 3 bases and V by 4 bases; bases with no gene match: 5. CDR3 protein: CASSYQTSGNYNEQFF. The CDR3 DNA reads TGTGCCAGCAGCTACCAGACTAGCGGGAACTACAATGAGCAGTTCTTC.

This clone was seen a few times. J is TRBJ1-5 and V is TRBV6-1, with D perhaps matching TRBD1 (6 bases). Deletions cut 6 bases from V and 2 bases from J, with 11 bases between. Germline values: CDR1 MNHNS, CDR2 SASEGT. The CDR3 has 14 residues. In nucleotides, the CDR3 is TGTGCCAGCAGAACGGGACATGGCAATCAGCCCCAGCATTTT. Amino acid sequence: CASRTGHGNQPQHF.

This clone was seen more than once but under ten times. The V call is TRBV2, the J call TRBJ2-1, with TRBD2 matching 10 bases. The J segment lost 5 bases and the V segment lost 7 bases, leaving 5 bases of the junction unmatched. Germline V CDR1 and CDR2: SNHLY, FYNNEI. The CDR3 runs 14 residues. The CDR3 nucleotides are TGTGCCAGCATCGAGGGACTAGCGAACAATGAGCAGTTCTTC. As protein: CASIEGLANNEQFF. The variable domain in full, completed from reference TRBV2 and TRBJ2-1, reads EPEVTQTPSHQVTQMGQEVILRCVPISNHLYFYWYRQILGQKVEFLVSFYNNEISEKSEIFDDQFSVERPDGSNFTLKIRSTKLEDSAMYFCASIEGLANNEQFFGPGTRLTVL.

The rearrangement joins TRBV25-1 to TRBJ1-2, with D possibly TRBD1 on 5 matching bases. V gave up 1 base and J gave up 8 bases, with 17 bases separating them. Germline CDR1 reads MGHDK; CDR2 reads SYGVNS. The CDR3 covers 15 residues. The CDR3 protein is CASSEFRGNLGGYTF. In DNA form, the CDR3 reads TGTGCCAGCAGTGAATTCCGGGGGAATTTAGGAGGCTACACCTTC.

This rearrangement joins TRBV27 to TRBJ2-7; 7 bases map to TRBD2. The CDR3 has 15 amino acids. With V trimmed by 2 bases and J by 2 bases, 6 bases remained unmatched. Germline values: CDR1 MNHEY, CDR2 SMNVEV (reference sequence). The CDR3 here is CASSLRAGATYEQYF. The DNA for the CDR3 is TGTGCCAGCAGTTTACGTGCGGGAGCGACCTACGAGCAGTACTTC.

This clone was recorded at least ten times. The chain combines TRBV7-2 with TRBJ1-2, with 10 bases aligning to TRBD1. CDR3 length equals 15 residues. V gave up 3 bases and J gave up 4 bases; unmatched junction bases: 5. Per the germline V gene, CDR1 is SGHTA and CDR2 is FQGNSA. The CDR3 coding sequence is TGTGCCAGCAGCTTGGGGACAGGGGCCCCCTATGGCTACACCTTC. This gives the protein CASSLGTGAPYGYTF.

V gene TRBV7-2 combines with J gene TRBJ2-4; 7 bases are shared with TRBD2. CDR1 is SGHTA and CDR2 is FQGNSA in the germline V gene. The CDR3 spans 15 residues. V shed 7 bases and J 1 base; nucleotides not matched to a gene: 7. CDR3 in DNA: TGTGCCAGCACCCCGGGGGGTTCCGCCAAAAACATTCAGTACTTC. This gives the protein CASTPGGSAKNIQYF.

V usage is TRBV7-9 and J usage is TRBJ1-1, with D tentatively TRBD1 (5 bases). CDR3 size: 14 residues. Looked up from germline, CDR1 is SEHNR and CDR2 is FQNEAQ (reference sequence). Trimming took off 2 bases at V and 2 bases at J, with 9 bases between the two ends. As DNA, the CDR3 is TGTGCCAGCAGCTTAAAGGGGTCCAACACTGAAGCTTTCTTT. The encoded protein is CASSLKGSNTEAFF.

This clone was seen a few times. The rearrangement joins TRBV5-4 to TRBJ2-1, with 9 bases aligning to TRBD1. Germline CDR1 and CDR2: SGHNT and YYREEE (reference sequence). CDR3 length: 17 residues. Trimming took 4 bases from V and 5 from J; bases not matched to a gene: 13. The CDR3, as DNA: TGTGCCAGCAGCCCCAAGGGCGGGACAGGGATACACAATGAGCAGTTCTTC. Its protein is CASSPKGGTGIHNEQFF.

This clone has just a few counts. The chain uses TRBV6-5 and TRBJ2-2; TRBD1 matches 7 bases. Germline V gene data show CDR1 as MNHEY and CDR2 as SVGAGI. CDR3 length: 16 amino acids. Trimming removed 4 bases from V and 4 bases from J; junction bases left unmatched: 9. The CDR3 region has the DNA TGTGCCAGCAGTTTCCTTCACAGGGGATCCACCGGGGAGCTGTTTTTT. It codes for CASSFLHRGSTGELFF.

This clone was counted only a few times. The gene calls are TRBV29-1 and TRBJ2-1; TRBD2 aligns across 11 bases. The CDR3 sequence is 15 residues long. Germline assignment: CDR1 SQVTM and CDR2 ANQGSEA. V gave up 6 bases and J gave up 0 bases; unmatched junction bases: 4. The CDR3 protein is CSVASGRSSYNEQFF. DNA of the CDR3: TGCAGCGTAGCTAGCGGGAGGAGCTCCTACAATGAGCAGTTCTTC.

This clone was found a few times. The gene calls are TRBV9 and TRBJ2-1; 12 bases are a match to TRBD2. V shed 3 bases and J 9 bases; nucleotides not matched to a gene: 7. The CDR3 totals 15 residues. Germline V gives CDR1 SGDLS, CDR2 YYNGEE. The CDR3 sequence: CASSGGLAGSGEQFF. In nucleotides, the CDR3 is TGTGCCAGCAGCGGCGGACTAGCGGGAAGTGGTGAGCAGTTCTTC.

The table lists this clone with many counts. The chain employs TRBV28 and TRBJ2-7; 7 bases align to TRBD2. This CDR3 region has 15 residues. V shed 5 bases and J 2 bases; nucleotides not matched to a gene: 9. In germline, CDR1 is MDHEN, CDR2 SYDVKM. In DNA form, the CDR3 reads TGTGCCAGCAGTCGACGGGGCGGGAGACCCTACGAGCAGTACTTC. Its protein product is CASSRRGGRPYEQYF. The full variable domain, rest sourced from reference TRBV28 and TRBJ2-7, is DVKVTQSSRYLVKRTGEKVFLECVQDMDHENMFWYRQDPGLGLRLIYFSYDVKMKEKGDIPEGYSVSREKKERFSLILESASTNQTSMYLCASSRRGGRPYEQYFGPGTRLTVT.

This clone was counted ten times or more. The chain joins TRBV2 to TRBJ2-5, with a possible D match to TRBD1 (6 bases). In germline, CDR1 is SNHLY, CDR2 FYNNEI. The V and J ends lost 8 bases and 4 bases respectively, with 8 bases between them. CDR3 length: 11 residues. The CDR3 sequence is CASRGGETQYF. The CDR3 DNA reads TGTGCCAGCCGAGGGGGAGAGACCCAGTACTTC.

This clone was seen a few times. The chain uses TRBV7-2 and TRBJ2-1; weak D call: TRBD2 (6 bases). CDR1 and CDR2 (germline): SGHTA, FQGNSA. Between the trimmed V and J ends, which lost 5 bases and 6 bases, there was a span of 11 bases. CDR3 length: 13 residues. The CDR3 loop is CASSAGTLNEQFF. CDR3 nucleotide sequence: TGTGCCAGCAGCGCGGGGACTCTCAATGAGCAGTTCTTC.

V gene TRBV7-3 combines with J gene TRBJ2-1; 7 bases agree with TRBD1. The CDR3 consists of 16 residues. From germline, CDR1 is SGHTA and CDR2 FQGTGA. The V segment lost 4 bases and the J segment 7 bases; nucleotides outside the gene matches: 13. The CDR3 coding sequence is TGTGCCAGCAGCTCGCTCGGGACAGTGGTCAGGAATGAGCAGTTCTTC. As protein: CASSSLGTVVRNEQFF.

V gene TRBV19 combines with J gene TRBJ2-2; 7 nucleotides match TRBD2. CDR3 size: 16 residues. V was clipped by 3 bases and J by 4 bases; unmatched bases: 8. CDR1 is LNHDA, CDR2 SQIVND, per germline (reference sequence). CDR3 in DNA: TGTGCCAGTAGTATGAGGCGGGGGAAGTTCACCGGGGAGCTGTTTTTT. Residues: CASSMRRGKFTGELFF.

The rearrangement joins TRBV2 to TRBJ2-3; no reliable D call. Trimming stripped 4 bases from V and 2 bases from J, with 10 bases between. The CDR3 is made up of 14 amino acids. Looked up from germline, CDR1 is SNHLY and CDR2 is FYNNEI. The CDR3, as DNA: TGTGCCAGCAGTGCTCGGGTCCCCACAGATACGCAGTATTTT. It yields the protein CASSARVPTDTQYF. The full variable domain, completed using reference TRBV2 and TRBJ2-3, is EPEVTQTPSHQVTQMGQEVILRCVPISNHLYFYWYRQILGQKVEFLVSFYNNEISEKSEIFDDQFSVERPDGSNFTLKIRSTKLEDSAMYFCASSARVPTDTQYFGPGTRLTVL.

This clone was picked up a small number of times. This chain links TRBV7-9 with TRBJ1-4; D ambiguous. Trimming removed 0 bases from V and 2 bases from J, with 4 bases in between. CDR1 is SEHNR, CDR2 FQNEAQ, per germline (reference sequence). CDR3 length: 14 amino acids. CDR3 DNA: TGTGCCAGCAGCTTAGCCGCGACTAATGAAAAACTGTTTTTT. It codes for CASSLAATNEKLFF. The whole variable domain, filled in from reference TRBV7-9 and TRBJ1-4, reads DTGVSQNPRHKITKRGQNVTFRCDPISEHNRLYWYRQTLGQGPEFLTYFQNEAQLEKSRLLSDRFSAERPKGSFSTLEIQRTEQGDSAMYLCASSLAATNEKLFFGSGTQLSVL.

This clone was recorded a few times. V and J are TRBV18 and TRBJ2-1; 11 bases agree with TRBD1. The CDR3 extends over 15 amino acids. Per germline, CDR1 KGHSH and CDR2 LQKENI. V lost 3 bases, J lost 5 bases, and 3 bases stayed unmatched. CDR3 coding DNA: TGTGCCAGCTCACCCCCGGGACAGGGGGACAATGAGCAGTTCTTC. As protein: CASSPPGQGDNEQFF.

This clone showed up just a few times. The chain has TRBV7-9 and TRBJ2-3; TRBD2 aligns across 13 bases. This CDR3 is 16 amino acids long. The junction had 6 bases not matched to a gene; V was cut back by 5 bases and J by 4 bases. The V gene's germline CDR1 is SEHNR and CDR2 FQNEAQ (reference sequence). CDR3 in amino acids: CASSPKTSGRPDTQYF. CDR3 DNA: TGTGCCAGCAGCCCAAAGACTAGCGGGAGGCCAGATACGCAGTATTTT.